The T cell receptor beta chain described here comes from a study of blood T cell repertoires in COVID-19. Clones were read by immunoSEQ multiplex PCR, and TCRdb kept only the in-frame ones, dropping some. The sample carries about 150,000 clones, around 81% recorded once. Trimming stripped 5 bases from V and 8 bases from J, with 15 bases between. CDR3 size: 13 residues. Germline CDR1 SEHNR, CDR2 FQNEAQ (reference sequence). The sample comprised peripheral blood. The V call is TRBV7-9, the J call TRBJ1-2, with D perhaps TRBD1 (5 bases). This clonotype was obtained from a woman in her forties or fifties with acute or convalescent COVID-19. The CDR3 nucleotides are TGTGCCAGCAGCCCCAATGTTGGGGGGGGCTACACCTTC. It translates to CASSPNVGGGYTF. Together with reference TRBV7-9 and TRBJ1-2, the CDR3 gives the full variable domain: DTGVSQNPRHKITKRGQNVTFRCDPISEHNRLYWYRQTLGQGPEFLTYFQNEAQLEKSRLLSDRFSAERPKGSFSTLEIQRTEQGDSAMYLCASSPNVGGGYTFGSGTRLTVV.